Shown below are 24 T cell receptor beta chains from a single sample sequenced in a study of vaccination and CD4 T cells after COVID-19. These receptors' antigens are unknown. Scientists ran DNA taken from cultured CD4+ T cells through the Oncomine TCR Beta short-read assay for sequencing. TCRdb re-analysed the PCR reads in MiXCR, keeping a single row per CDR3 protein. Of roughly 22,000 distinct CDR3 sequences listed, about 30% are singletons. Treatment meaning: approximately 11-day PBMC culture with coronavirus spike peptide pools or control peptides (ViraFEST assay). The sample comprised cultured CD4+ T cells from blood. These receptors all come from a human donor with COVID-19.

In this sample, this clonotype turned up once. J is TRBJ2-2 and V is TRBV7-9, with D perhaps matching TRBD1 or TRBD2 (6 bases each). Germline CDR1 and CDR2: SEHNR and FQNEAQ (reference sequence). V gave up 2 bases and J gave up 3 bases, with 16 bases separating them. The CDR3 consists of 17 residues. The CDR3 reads CASSLRGDGRYTGELFF. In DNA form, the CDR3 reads TGTGCCAGCAGCTTAAGGGGGGACGGGCGTTACACCGGGGAGCTGTTTTTT. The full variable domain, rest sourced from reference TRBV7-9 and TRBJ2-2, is DTGVSQNPRHKITKRGQNVTFRCDPISEHNRLYWYRQTLGQGPEFLTYFQNEAQLEKSRLLSDRFSAERPKGSFSTLEIQRTEQGDSAMYLCASSLRGDGRYTGELFFGEGSRLTVL.

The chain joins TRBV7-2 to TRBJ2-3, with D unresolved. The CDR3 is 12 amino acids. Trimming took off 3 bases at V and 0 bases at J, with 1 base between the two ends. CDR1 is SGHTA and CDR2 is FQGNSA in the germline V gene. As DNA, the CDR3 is TGTGCCAGCAGCTTGAGCACAGATACGCAGTATTTT. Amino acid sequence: CASSLSTDTQYF.

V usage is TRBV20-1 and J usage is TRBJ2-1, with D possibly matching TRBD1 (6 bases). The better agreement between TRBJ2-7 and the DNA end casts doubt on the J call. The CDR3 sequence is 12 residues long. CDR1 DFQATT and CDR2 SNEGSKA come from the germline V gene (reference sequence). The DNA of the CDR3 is TGCAGTGCCCTCCAGGACAGCTACGAGCAGTACTTC. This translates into CSALQDSYEQYF.

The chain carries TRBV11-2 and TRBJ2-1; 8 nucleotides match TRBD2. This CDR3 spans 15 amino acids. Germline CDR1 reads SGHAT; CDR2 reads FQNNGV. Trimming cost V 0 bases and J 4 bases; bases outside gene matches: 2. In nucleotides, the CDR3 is TGTGCCAGCAGCTTAGATCAGCGGGGGTACAATGAGCAGTTCTTC. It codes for CASSLDQRGYNEQFF.

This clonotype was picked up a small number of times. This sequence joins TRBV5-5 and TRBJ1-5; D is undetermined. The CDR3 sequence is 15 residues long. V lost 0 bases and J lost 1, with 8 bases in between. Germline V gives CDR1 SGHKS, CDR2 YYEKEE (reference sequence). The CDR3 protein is CASSLVGMSNQPQHF. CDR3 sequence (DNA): TGTGCCAGCAGCTTGGTTGGGATGAGCAATCAGCCCCAGCATTTT.

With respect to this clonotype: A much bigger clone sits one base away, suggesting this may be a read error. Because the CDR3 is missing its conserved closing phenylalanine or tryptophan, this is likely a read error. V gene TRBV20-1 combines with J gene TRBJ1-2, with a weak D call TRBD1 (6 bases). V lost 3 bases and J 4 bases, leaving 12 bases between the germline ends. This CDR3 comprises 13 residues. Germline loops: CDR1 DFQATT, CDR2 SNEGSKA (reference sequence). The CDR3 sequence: CSASDRRGYGYTY. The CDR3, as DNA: TGCAGTGCTAGTGACAGGCGAGGCTATGGCTACACCTAC.

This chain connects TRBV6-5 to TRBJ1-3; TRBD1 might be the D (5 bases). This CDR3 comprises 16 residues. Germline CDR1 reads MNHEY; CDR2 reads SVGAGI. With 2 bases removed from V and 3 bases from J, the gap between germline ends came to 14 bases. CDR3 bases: TGTGCCAGCAGTTACGGGGGAGCACAGTTTGGAAACACCATATATTTT. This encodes CASSYGGAQFGNTIYF.

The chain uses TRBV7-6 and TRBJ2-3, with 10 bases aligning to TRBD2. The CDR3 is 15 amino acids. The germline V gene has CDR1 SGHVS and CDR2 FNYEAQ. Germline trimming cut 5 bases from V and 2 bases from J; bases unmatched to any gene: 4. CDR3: CASSISGGNTDTQYF. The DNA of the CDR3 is TGTGCCAGCAGCATTAGCGGGGGGAACACAGATACGCAGTATTTT. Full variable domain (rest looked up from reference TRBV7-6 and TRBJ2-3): GAGVSQSPRYKVTKRGQDVALRCDPISGHVSLYWYRQALGQGPEFLTYFNYEAQQDKSGLPNDRFSAERPEGSISTLTIQRTEQRDSAMYRCASSISGGNTDTQYFGPGTRLTVL.

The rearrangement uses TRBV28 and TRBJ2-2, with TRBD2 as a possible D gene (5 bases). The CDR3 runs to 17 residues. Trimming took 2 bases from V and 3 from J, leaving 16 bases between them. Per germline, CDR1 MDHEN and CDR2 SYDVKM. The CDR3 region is CASSLLPARGYTGELFF. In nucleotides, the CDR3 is TGTGCCAGCAGTTTACTCCCAGCCCGGGGTTACACCGGGGAGCTGTTTTTT.

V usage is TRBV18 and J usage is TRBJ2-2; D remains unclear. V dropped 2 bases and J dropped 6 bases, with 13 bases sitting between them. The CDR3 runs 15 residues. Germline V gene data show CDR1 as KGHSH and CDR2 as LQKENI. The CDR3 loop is CASSPSLGRPGELFF. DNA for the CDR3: TGTGCCAGCTCACCATCTCTGGGCAGACCCGGGGAGCTGTTTTTT.

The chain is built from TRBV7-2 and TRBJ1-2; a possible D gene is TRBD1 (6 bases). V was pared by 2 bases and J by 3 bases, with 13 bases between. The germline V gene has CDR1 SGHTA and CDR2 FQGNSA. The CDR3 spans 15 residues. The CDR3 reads CASSLWGGRHYGYTF. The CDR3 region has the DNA TGTGCCAGCAGCTTATGGGGGGGGCGCCACTATGGCTACACCTTC.

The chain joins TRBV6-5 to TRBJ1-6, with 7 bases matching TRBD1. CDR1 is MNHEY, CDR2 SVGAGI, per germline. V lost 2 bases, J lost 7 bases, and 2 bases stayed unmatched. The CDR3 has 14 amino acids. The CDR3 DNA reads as TGTGCCAGCAGTTACACAGGGGAAAATTCACCCCTCCACTTT. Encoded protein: CASSYTGENSPLHF.

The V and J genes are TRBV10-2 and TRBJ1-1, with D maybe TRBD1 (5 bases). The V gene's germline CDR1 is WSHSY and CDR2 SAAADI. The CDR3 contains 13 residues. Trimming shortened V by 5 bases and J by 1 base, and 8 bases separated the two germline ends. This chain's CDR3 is CASSWGRNTEAFF. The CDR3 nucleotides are TGCGCCAGCAGTTGGGGCAGGAACACTGAAGCTTTCTTT.

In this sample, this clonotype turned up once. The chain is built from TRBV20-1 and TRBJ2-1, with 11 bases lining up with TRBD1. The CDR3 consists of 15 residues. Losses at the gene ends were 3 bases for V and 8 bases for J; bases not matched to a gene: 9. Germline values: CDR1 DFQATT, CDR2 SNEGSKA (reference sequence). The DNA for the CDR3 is TGCAGTGCTAGGACCGGGACAGGGGGTGCGGATGAGCAGTTCTTC. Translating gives CSARTGTGGADEQFF.

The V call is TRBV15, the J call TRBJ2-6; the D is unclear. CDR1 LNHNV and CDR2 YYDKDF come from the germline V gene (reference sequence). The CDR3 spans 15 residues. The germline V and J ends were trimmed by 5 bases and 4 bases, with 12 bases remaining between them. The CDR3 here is CATSPWDTGANVLTF. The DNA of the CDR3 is TGTGCCACCAGCCCTTGGGATACCGGGGCCAACGTCCTGACTTTC.

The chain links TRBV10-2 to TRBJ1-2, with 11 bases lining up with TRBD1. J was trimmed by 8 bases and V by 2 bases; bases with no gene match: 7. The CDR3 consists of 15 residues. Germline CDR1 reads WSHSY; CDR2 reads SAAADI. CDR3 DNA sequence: TGCGCCAGCAGTGAGCCCTGGGGACAGGGGGACGGCTACACCTTC. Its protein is CASSEPWGQGDGYTF.

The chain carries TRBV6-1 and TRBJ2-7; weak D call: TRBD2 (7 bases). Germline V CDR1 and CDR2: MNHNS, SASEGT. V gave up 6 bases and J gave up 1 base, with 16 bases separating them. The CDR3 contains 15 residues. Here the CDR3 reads CASRTWGGSSYEQYF. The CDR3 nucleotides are TGTGCCAGCAGAACGTGGGGGGGCTCTTCCTACGAGCAGTACTTC.

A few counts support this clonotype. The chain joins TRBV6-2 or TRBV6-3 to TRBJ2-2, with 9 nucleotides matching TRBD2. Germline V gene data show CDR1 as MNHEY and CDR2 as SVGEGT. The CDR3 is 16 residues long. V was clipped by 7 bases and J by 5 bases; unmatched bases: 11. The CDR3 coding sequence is TGTGCCAGCAATAGCGGGGGTGCCTCGCGGACCGGGGAGCTGTTTTTT. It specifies CASNSGGASRTGELFF.

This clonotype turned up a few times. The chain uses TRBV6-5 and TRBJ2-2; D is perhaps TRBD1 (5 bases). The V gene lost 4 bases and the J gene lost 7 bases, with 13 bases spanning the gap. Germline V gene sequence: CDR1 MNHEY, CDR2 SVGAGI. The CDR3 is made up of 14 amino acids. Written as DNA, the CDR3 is TGTGCCAGCAGTTCTGACCTAGGGGTCGGGGAGCTGTTTTTT. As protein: CASSSDLGVGELFF.

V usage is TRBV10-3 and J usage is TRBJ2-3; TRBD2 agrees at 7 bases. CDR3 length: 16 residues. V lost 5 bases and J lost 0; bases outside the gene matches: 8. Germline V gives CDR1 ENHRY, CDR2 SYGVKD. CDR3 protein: CAISSGLVLSTDTQYF. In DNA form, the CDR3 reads TGTGCCATCAGTTCCGGACTAGTGCTTAGCACAGATACGCAGTATTTT.

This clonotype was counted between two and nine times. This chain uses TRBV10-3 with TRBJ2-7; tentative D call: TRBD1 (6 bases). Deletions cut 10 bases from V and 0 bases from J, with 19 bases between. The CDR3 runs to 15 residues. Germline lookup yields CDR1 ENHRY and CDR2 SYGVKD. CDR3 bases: TGTGCCAGCGGTCGGTCAGGGGCCAGCTCCTACGAGCAGTACTTC. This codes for CASGRSGASSYEQYF.

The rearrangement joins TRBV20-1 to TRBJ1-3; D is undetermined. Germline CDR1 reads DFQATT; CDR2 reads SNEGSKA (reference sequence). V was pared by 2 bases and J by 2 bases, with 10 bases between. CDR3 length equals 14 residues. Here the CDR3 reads CSARKTSTGNTIYF. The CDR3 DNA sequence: TGCAGTGCTAGAAAGACCAGTACTGGAAACACCATATATTTT.

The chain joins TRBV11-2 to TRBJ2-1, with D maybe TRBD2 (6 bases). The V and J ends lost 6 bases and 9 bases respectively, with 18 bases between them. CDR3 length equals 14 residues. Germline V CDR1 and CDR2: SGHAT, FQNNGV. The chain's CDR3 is CASSPGRGSVEQFF. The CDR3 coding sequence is TGTGCCAGCAGTCCAGGACGGGGGTCGGTTGAGCAGTTCTTC.

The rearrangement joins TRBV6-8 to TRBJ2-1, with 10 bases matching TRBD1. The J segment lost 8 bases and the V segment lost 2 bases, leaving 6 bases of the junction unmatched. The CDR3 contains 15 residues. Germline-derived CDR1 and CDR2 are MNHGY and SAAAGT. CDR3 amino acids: CASSYRDRGNDEQFF. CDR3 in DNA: TGTGCCAGCAGTTACAGGGACAGGGGTAATGATGAGCAGTTCTTC.